This T cell receptor beta chain was captured by sequencing in a study of cytomegalovirus exposure and HLA in healthy donors. Findings of the study overall: Accurate predictions that matched the HLA-A and HLA-B alleles of most subjects were reportedly made from TCR beta sequences. In a later analysis, productive TCRs from donors in an Asian-associated ancestry cluster reportedly carried fewer N-insertions than the cohort mean.

Vbeta (60) and Jbeta (13) primers were used in the PCR. Some clones are missing from TCRdb's copy, which holds only in-frame ones; the method was immunoSEQ multiplex PCR. Seen here are 150,000 to 200,000 clones, roughly four fifths observed once, and the top ten hold around 8%. Comments on this clone: Its antigen is not identified.

The sample was PBMCs. The receptor's source is a male donor in good health and CMV-seropositive.

The CDR3 loop reads CASSITSGRIYEQYF. For the CDR3, the DNA is TGTGCCAGCAGTATAACTAGCGGGCGTATTTACGAGCAGTACTTC. The chain carries TRBV27 and TRBJ2-7, with 9 bases aligning to TRBD2. V lost 5 bases and J lost 4; bases outside the gene matches: 9. This CDR3 has 15 residues. Germline loops: CDR1 MNHEY, CDR2 SMNVEV (reference sequence).